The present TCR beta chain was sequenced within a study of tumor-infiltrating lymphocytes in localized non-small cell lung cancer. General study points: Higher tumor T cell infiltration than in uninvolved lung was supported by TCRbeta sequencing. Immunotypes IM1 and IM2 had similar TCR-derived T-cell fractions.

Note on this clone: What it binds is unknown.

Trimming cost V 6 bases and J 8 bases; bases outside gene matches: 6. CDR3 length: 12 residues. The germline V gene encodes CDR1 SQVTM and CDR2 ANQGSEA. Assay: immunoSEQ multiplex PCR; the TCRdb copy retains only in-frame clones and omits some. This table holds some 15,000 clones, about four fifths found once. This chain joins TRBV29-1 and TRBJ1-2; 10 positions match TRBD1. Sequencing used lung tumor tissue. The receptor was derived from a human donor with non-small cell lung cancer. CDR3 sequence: CSVLGDRGGYTF. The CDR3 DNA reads TGCAGCGTCCTCGGGGACAGGGGCGGCTACACCTTC.